Listed here is a single T cell receptor beta chain. Its antigen is unknown. Amplification yielded TCR beta CDR3 regions, with RNA transcripts as the source. In the first-round RT-PCR of the TCR CDR3, the HTBI primer set was used. TCRdb processed the multiplex PCR reads anew with MiXCR; each CDR3 protein has one entry. The sample lists around 690,000 distinct CDR3 sequences, 20% seen once, with more than 30% in the top ten. This entry comes from a study of T cells in Graves' hyperthyroidism and ophthalmopathy. General study points: Ophthalmopathy was distinguished from stable hyperthyroidism by 13 V-J signatures. Most thyroid clonotypes with frequency above 0.001 were detected in blood.

The V end lost 5 bases, the J end lost 10 bases, and 14 bases lay between the germline ends. Germline assignment: CDR1 LNHDA and CDR2 SQIVND (reference sequence). The CDR3 length is 13 residues. Inclusion characteristics of ophthalmopathy patients comprised a Clinical Activity Score of at least 3, a NOSPECS grade of at least 4, and duration under 3 months. The PBMCs were taken from approximately 11 ml of fresh peripheral blood. The gene calls are TRBV19 and TRBJ2-2; possibly TRBD2 for D (5 bases). This receptor was identified in a man younger than 40 with Graves' ophthalmopathy. The sequenced sample was blood. The CDR3 spells CASSPLGLEELFF. The CDR3 DNA reads as TGTGCCAGTAGTCCTCTCGGACTTGAGGAGCTGTTTTTT.